One sample yielded the 17 T cell receptor beta chains listed below, sequenced in a study of technical replicates of blood from several donors. This table comes from immunoSEQ multiplex PCR, and its TCRdb copy is limited to in-frame clones, with some not included. The sample holds about 72,000 clones; 92% are singletons and the top ten take 0.35% to 0.45%. Material for sequencing was T cells isolated from PBMCs. All receptors derive from a human donor in good health.

This chain uses TRBV4-3 with TRBJ2-1; D may be TRBD2 (5 bases). Germline loops: CDR1 LGHNA, CDR2 YSLEER. This CDR3 comprises 13 residues. The V gene lost 0 bases and the J gene lost 9 bases, with 9 bases spanning the gap. DNA of the CDR3: TGCGCCAGCAGCCAAGACGGTGAGGGTGAGCAGTTCTTC. Translation gives CASSQDGEGEQFF.

The J gene is TRBJ2-2, the V gene TRBV4-3; 8 bases match TRBD1. CDR1 LGHNA and CDR2 YSLEER come from the germline V gene. The CDR3 is 16 amino acids. The trim removed 3 bases at V and 4 bases at J, leaving 7 bases unmatched. CDR3 region: CASSQLGQAVTGELFF. The CDR3 region has the DNA TGCGCCAGCAGCCAGCTGGGACAGGCCGTCACCGGGGAGCTGTTTTTT.

V and J are TRBV10-3 and TRBJ2-2, with a tentative D call TRBD2 (5 bases). V was shortened by 6 bases and J by 2 bases, with 16 bases between the two germline ends. This CDR3 region has 16 residues. Germline V gene sequence: CDR1 ENHRY, CDR2 SYGVKD. CDR3 in DNA: TGTGCCATCAGGAGGGTTAGCGTACTAAACACCGGGGAGCTGTTTTTT. Residues: CAIRRVSVLNTGELFF.

The chain is built from TRBV4-2 and TRBJ2-7; 7 bases match TRBD2. This CDR3 has 15 residues. V lost 5 bases, J lost 2 bases, and 9 bases stayed unmatched. The germline V gene has CDR1 LGHNA and CDR2 YNFKEQ. The CDR3 DNA sequence: TGTGCCAGCAGCGTTCGACTAGCAGCAACCTACGAGCAGTACTTC. Protein product: CASSVRLAATYEQYF.

The CDR3 here is CASSITGGPYGYTF. CDR3 DNA sequence: TGTGCCAGCAGCATTACAGGGGGCCCCTATGGCTACACCTTC. This rearrangement joins TRBV11-2 to TRBJ1-2; 9 bases align to TRBD1. V lost 5 bases to trimming and J lost 4 bases; unmatched junction nucleotides: 5. The germline gives CDR1 SGHAT, CDR2 FQNNGV. The CDR3 loop spans 14 amino acids.

The chain is built from TRBV6-1 and TRBJ2-7; D may be TRBD1 (5 bases). Trimming shortened V by 7 bases and J by 2 bases, and 9 bases separated the two germline ends. Germline CDR1 reads MNHNS; CDR2 reads SASEGT. The CDR3 covers 12 residues. The CDR3 region has the DNA TGTGCCAGCATGGAGACAGCCTACGAGCAGTACTTC. This encodes CASMETAYEQYF.

This clone was seen once. The rearrangement joins TRBV29-1 to TRBJ2-2; TRBD2 matches 16 bases. Looked up from germline, CDR1 is SQVTM and CDR2 is ANQGSEA. Germline trimming cut 6 bases from V and 5 bases from J; bases unmatched to any gene: 9. The CDR3 loop spans 17 amino acids. The CDR3 protein is CSVGTSGRARGTGELFF. The CDR3 region has the DNA TGCAGCGTAGGGACTAGCGGGAGGGCCCGGGGTACCGGGGAGCTGTTTTTT.

This clone showed up just once. This rearrangement joins TRBV4-2 to TRBJ2-1; TRBD2 agrees at 7 bases. The CDR3 is 18 amino acids. Germline loops: CDR1 LGHNA, CDR2 YNFKEQ. Trimming cost V 4 bases and J 4 bases; bases outside gene matches: 16. The CDR3 protein is CASSPVAAAGIFYNEQFF. In nucleotides, the CDR3 is TGTGCCAGCAGCCCAGTCGCGGCAGCGGGGATCTTTTACAATGAGCAGTTCTTC.

This rearrangement joins TRBV28 to TRBJ1-1; D not resolved. Germline-derived CDR1 and CDR2 are MDHEN and SYDVKM. Trimming took 2 bases from V and 7 from J, leaving 8 bases between them. The CDR3 is made up of 12 amino acids. CDR3 DNA sequence: TGTGCCAGCAGTTTAATGGACTTTGAAGCTTTCTTT. It yields the protein CASSLMDFEAFF.

The gene calls are TRBV10-3 and TRBJ1-5; D is uncertain. Trimming left V 0 bases short and J 1 base short, with 10 bases between. The CDR3 runs 16 residues. Per germline, CDR1 ENHRY and CDR2 SYGVKD. The CDR3 spells CAISESSVVSNQPQHF. CDR3 sequence (DNA): TGTGCCATCAGTGAGTCTTCAGTGGTAAGCAATCAGCCCCAGCATTTT.

V usage is TRBV19 and J usage is TRBJ1-1; no definite D call. Trimming stripped 6 bases from V and 3 bases from J, with 8 bases between. CDR3 length equals 12 residues. Germline CDR1 and CDR2: LNHDA and SQIVND (reference sequence). CDR3 sequence: CASRGGYTEAFF. The CDR3 DNA reads as TGTGCCAGTAGAGGAGGTTACACTGAAGCTTTCTTT.

The J gene is TRBJ2-7, the V gene TRBV9; the D gene is possibly TRBD1 (7 bases). The length of the CDR3 is 14 residues. V was cut by 3 bases and J by 2 bases, with 12 bases left in between. CDR1 and CDR2 (germline): SGDLS, YYNGEE. CDR3 residues: CASSGTGLTYEQYF. The CDR3 nucleotides are TGTGCCAGCAGCGGGACAGGACTAACCTACGAGCAGTACTTC.

This clone was detected only once. The chain has TRBV27 and TRBJ2-2, with D perhaps TRBD1 (6 bases). From germline, CDR1 is MNHEY and CDR2 SMNVEV (reference sequence). With 7 bases removed from V and 5 bases from J, the gap between germline ends came to 11 bases. CDR3 length: 13 amino acids. The CDR3, as DNA: TGTGCCAGCACCTTAACAGGGACCGGGGAGCTGTTTTTT. Translation gives CASTLTGTGELFF.

The chain is built from TRBV11-3 and TRBJ2-1, with 8 positions matching TRBD2. Germline lookup yields CDR1 SGHNT and CDR2 YENEEA. CDR3 size: 15 residues. J gave up 0 bases and V 5 bases, and 3 bases lay outside the gene matches. DNA of the CDR3: TGTGCCAGCAGCACTAGCGGCAGCTCCTACAATGAGCAGTTCTTC. It specifies CASSTSGSSYNEQFF.

This CDR3 reads CSVRQGFGTEAFF. The CDR3 region has the DNA TGCAGCGTACGACAGGGTTTTGGCACTGAAGCTTTCTTT. The J gene is TRBJ1-1, the V gene TRBV29-1; TRBD1 aligns across 7 bases. Trimming took 6 bases from V and 4 from J; bases not matched to a gene: 8. Germline loops: CDR1 SQVTM, CDR2 ANQGSEA. The CDR3 has 13 amino acids.

The chain links TRBV2 to TRBJ2-2, with 7 bases that match TRBD1. V shed 3 bases and J 0 bases; nucleotides not matched to a gene: 1. CDR1 is SNHLY and CDR2 is FYNNEI in the germline V gene. The CDR3 has 15 residues. The CDR3 sequence: CASSDDRANTGELFF. CDR3 bases: TGTGCCAGCAGTGATGACAGGGCGAACACCGGGGAGCTGTTTTTT.

The V gene is TRBV29-1, the J gene TRBJ1-4; 8 positions agree with TRBD1. The CDR3 spans 13 residues. Per the germline V gene, CDR1 is SQVTM and CDR2 is ANQGSEA. V shed 5 bases and J 2 bases; nucleotides not matched to a gene: 1. In DNA form, the CDR3 reads TGCAGCGTTCGGACAGGGACTAATGAAAAACTGTTTTTT. It yields the protein CSVRTGTNEKLFF.